This T cell receptor beta chain was captured in a study of blood T cell repertoires in COVID-19. Study information: Some COVID-19 samples were acute and others convalescent; all came from the United States, Italy and Spain. Nucleic acid was either cDNA or gDNA, and it came from T cells, B-cell-depleted T cells, or PBMCs.

CDR1 and CDR2 from the germline V gene are SGHTA and FQGTGA. The CDR3 contains 14 residues. Trimming took 5 bases from V and 0 from J, leaving 10 bases between them. Here immunoSEQ multiplex PCR was the method, and the copy in TCRdb shows in-frame clones only, minus some. Among under 200,000 clones listed, about 85% were seen once. The TCR was taken from a woman of 80 years or more with acute or convalescent COVID-19. The chain has TRBV7-3 and TRBJ1-1, with a tentative D call TRBD1 (6 bases). The sample consisted of peripheral blood. The CDR3 spells CASSLHRVNTEAFF. The CDR3 bases are TGTGCCAGCAGCCTCCACAGGGTGAACACTGAAGCTTTCTTT.